This T cell receptor (beta chain) stems from a study of blood T cell repertoires in COVID-19. Only in-frame clones appear in the TCRdb table, and some are missing; sequencing was by immunoSEQ multiplex PCR. The profile shows about 77,000 clones, about nine tenths of them singletons. J was trimmed by 1 base and V by 0 bases; bases with no gene match: 4. The CDR3 is 16 amino acids. Germline V gene sequence: CDR1 SGHTA, CDR2 FQGTGA. Sequences were obtained from peripheral blood. This TCR came from a woman at least 80 years old with active or convalescent COVID-19. The chain uses TRBV7-3 and TRBJ2-3, with 7 bases identical to TRBD2. The CDR3 sequence is CASSLTLTSGTDTQYF. In DNA, the CDR3 is TGTGCCAGCAGCTTAACGTTAACTAGCGGCACAGATACGCAGTATTTT.